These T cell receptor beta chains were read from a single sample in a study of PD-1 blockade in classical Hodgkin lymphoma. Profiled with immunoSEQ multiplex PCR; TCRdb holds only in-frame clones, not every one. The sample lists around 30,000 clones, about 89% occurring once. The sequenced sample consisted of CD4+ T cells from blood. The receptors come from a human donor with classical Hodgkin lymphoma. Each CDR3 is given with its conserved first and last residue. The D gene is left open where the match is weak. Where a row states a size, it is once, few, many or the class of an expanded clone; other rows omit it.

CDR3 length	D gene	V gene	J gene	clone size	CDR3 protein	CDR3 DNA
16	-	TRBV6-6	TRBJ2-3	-	CASRGTGTSSTDTQYF	TGTGCCAGCAGGGGAACCGGGACATCTAGCACAGATACGCAGTATTTT
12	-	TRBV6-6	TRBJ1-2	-	CAIRQVPYGYTF	TGTGCCATTAGACAGGTCCCTTATGGCTACACCTTC
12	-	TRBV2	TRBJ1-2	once	CASSEEGTDYTF	TGTGCCAGCAGCGAAGAGGGTACCGACTACACCTTC
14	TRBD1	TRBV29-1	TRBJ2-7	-	CSGGGGQGGDEQYF	TGCAGCGGCGGCGGGGGACAGGGCGGGGACGAGCAGTACTTC
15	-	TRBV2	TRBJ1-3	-	CASSRDTNSGNTIYF	TGTGCCAGCAGCCGGGACACAAACTCTGGAAACACCATATATTTT
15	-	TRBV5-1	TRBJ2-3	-	CASSPRGTFTDTQYF	TGCGCCAGCAGCCCGCGTGGGACATTCACAGATACGCAGTATTTT
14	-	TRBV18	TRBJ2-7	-	CASSPGTGSYEQYF	TGTGCCAGCTCACCGGGGACGGGCTCCTACGAGCAGTACTTC
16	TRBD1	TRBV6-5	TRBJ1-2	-	CASSYSTGRLYYGYTF	TGTGCCAGCAGTTACTCGACAGGGAGGTTGTACTATGGCTACACCTTC
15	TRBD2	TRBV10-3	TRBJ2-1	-	CAISERLAVNNEQFF	TGTGCCATCAGTGAAAGACTAGCGGTAAACAATGAGCAGTTCTTC
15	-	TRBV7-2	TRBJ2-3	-	CASSLDGWPTDTQYF	TGTGCCAGCAGCTTAGATGGGTGGCCCACAGATACGCAGTATTTT
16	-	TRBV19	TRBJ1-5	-	CASSILLPGGNQPQHF	TGTGCCAGTAGTATTTTGCTTCCGGGCGGCAATCAGCCCCAGCATTTT
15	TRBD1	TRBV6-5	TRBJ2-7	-	CASSYADRGTYEQYF	TGTGCCAGCAGTTACGCGGACAGGGGAACCTACGAGCAGTACTTC
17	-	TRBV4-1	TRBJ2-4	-	CASSQEGRAGQKNIQYF	TGCGCCAGCAGCCAAGAGGGAAGGGCGGGACAAAAAAACATTCAGTACTTC